This T cell receptor beta chain is from a study of blood T cell repertoires in COVID-19. This clone came up once. The assay was immunoSEQ multiplex PCR, and TCRdb's table has in-frame clones only and misses some. The table lists about 140,000 clones, approximately 90% of them singletons. V was trimmed by 5 bases and J by 1 base, leaving 14 bases between them. The CDR3 length is 16 residues. Germline CDR1 reads SEHNR; CDR2 reads FQNEAQ (reference sequence). The chain joins TRBV7-9 to TRBJ1-4, with D perhaps TRBD1 (6 bases). The origin of this receptor is a human donor in a cohort sampled during active COVID-19. Sequencing used peripheral blood. This CDR3 reads CASSPGEGETNEKLFF. As DNA, the CDR3 is TGTGCCAGCAGCCCCGGGGAGGGGGAAACTAATGAAAAACTGTTTTTT.